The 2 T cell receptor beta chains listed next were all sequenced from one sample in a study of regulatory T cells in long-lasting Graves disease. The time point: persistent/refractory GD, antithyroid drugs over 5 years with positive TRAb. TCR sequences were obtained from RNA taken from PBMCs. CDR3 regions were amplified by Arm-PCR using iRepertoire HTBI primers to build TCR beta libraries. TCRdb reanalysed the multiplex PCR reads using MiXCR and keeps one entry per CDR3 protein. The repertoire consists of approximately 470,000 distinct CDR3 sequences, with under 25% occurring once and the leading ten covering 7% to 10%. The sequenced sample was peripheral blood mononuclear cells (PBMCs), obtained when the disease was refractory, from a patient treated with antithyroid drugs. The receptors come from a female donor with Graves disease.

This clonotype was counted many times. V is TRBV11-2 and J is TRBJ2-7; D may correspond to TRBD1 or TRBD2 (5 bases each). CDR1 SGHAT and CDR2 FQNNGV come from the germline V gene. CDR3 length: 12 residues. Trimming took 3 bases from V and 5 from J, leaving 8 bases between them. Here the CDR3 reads CASSFWGNEQYF. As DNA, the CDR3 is TGTGCCAGCAGCTTTTGGGGGAACGAGCAGTACTTC.

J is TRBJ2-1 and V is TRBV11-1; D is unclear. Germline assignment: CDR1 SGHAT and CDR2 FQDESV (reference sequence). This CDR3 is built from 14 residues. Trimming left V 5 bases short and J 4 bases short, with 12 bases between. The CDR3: CASSVDTAYNEQFF. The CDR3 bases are TGTGCCAGCAGCGTTGACACAGCTTACAATGAGCAGTTCTTC.